This T cell receptor (beta chain) was profiled in a study of CD8+ T cells in alopecia areata. As the sequencing template, cDNA was produced by extracting RNA and reverse transcribing it. TCRdb's table, derived via immunoSEQ multiplex PCR, lists solely in-frame clones and lacks some. The repertoire includes 150,000 to 200,000 clones, 60% of them detected once, and just over 1% sits in the top ten. CDR1 and CDR2 (germline): SGHVS, FNYEAQ. The V and J ends lost 6 bases and 7 bases, in that order; junction bases with no gene match: 7. This CDR3 is built from 15 residues. Treatment here: oral pan-JAK inhibitor, 5-10 mg twice daily. Specimens obtained from alopecia areata patients comprised lesional scalp punch biopsies and peripheral blood.

Sequenced here: CD4+ T cells sorted from blood, sampled at week 24, from a patient treated with tofacitinib. The V and J genes are TRBV7-6 and TRBJ2-2; 11 positions agree with TRBD1. The receptor was isolated from a human donor with alopecia areata. CDR3 sequence reads: CASSTGQGAYGELFF. The CDR3 nucleotides read TGTGCCAGCAGTACCGGACAGGGGGCGTACGGGGAGCTGTTTTTT.